The 30 T cell receptor beta chains listed next were all sequenced from one sample in a study of cytomegalovirus exposure and HLA in healthy donors. 13 Jbeta primers and 60 Vbeta primers were used for the PCR. The assay was immunoSEQ multiplex PCR, and TCRdb's table has in-frame clones only and misses some. The data hold roughly 260,000 clones, with roughly 86% observed a single time. Sequencing was carried out using PBMCs. The receptors originated from a woman between 35 and 50 years old in good health and CMV-seropositive.

The rearrangement links TRBV30 to TRBJ1-2, with D possibly TRBD1 on 5 matching bases. This CDR3 spans 12 amino acids. Germline V CDR1 and CDR2: GTSNPN, SVGIG (reference sequence). Trimming shortened V by 1 base and J by 4 bases, and 7 bases separated the two germline ends. The CDR3 region is CAWSETGYGYTF. The CDR3 nucleotides read TGTGCCTGGAGTGAAACAGGCTATGGCTACACCTTC.

The gene calls are TRBV12-5 and TRBJ2-7; 7 bases align to TRBD1. Germline V lookup: CDR1 LGHNT, CDR2 FRNRAP. The V and J ends lost 3 bases and 4 bases, in that order; junction bases with no gene match: 12. The CDR3 spans 16 residues. This CDR3 is CASGLDPGQRVYEQYF. DNA for the CDR3: TGTGCTAGTGGTTTAGACCCGGGACAGAGAGTTTACGAGCAGTACTTC.

CDR3 in DNA: TGTGCCAGCAGCGCCGGACAGGCGGGGGAGACCCAGTACTTC. Protein sequence: CASSAGQAGETQYF. This chain uses TRBV2 with TRBJ2-5; possibly TRBD1 for D (7 bases). From germline, CDR1 is SNHLY and CDR2 FYNNEI. Trimming pared 6 bases from V and 5 bases from J, leaving 16 bases between. The CDR3 covers 14 residues.

This sequence joins TRBV11-3 and TRBJ2-3; possibly TRBD2 for D (5 bases). V lost 3 bases and J 4 bases, leaving 8 bases between the germline ends. CDR1 and CDR2 from the germline V gene are SGHNT and YENEEA. The CDR3 is made up of 13 amino acids. The CDR3, as DNA: TGTGCCAGCAGCTTTTACGGGGCAGATACGCAGTATTTT. Translated, it gives CASSFYGADTQYF.

V usage is TRBV19 and J usage is TRBJ1-5; D perhaps matches TRBD1 (5 bases). Germline CDR1 LNHDA, CDR2 SQIVND (reference sequence). The CDR3 sequence is 17 residues long. V was cut by 3 bases and J by 3 bases, with 18 bases left in between. The CDR3 DNA reads as TGTGCCAGTAGTATTCCTGGGGGGATGAGCATCAATCAGCCCCAGCATTTT. It encodes CASSIPGGMSINQPQHF.

V usage is TRBV6-4 and J usage is TRBJ2-5, with D possibly TRBD2 on 6 matching bases. This CDR3 spans 14 amino acids. Germline V gives CDR1 MRHNA, CDR2 SNTAGT. V dropped 7 bases and J dropped 10 bases, with 22 bases sitting between them. This CDR3 is CASTGTGLNRVQYF. DNA for the CDR3: TGTGCCAGCACCGGTACGGGACTTAATAGAGTCCAGTACTTC.

Notes on this clone: Other DNA sequences in the sample encode the same CDR3. CDR3 protein: CASSKASAGPYGYTF. The CDR3 DNA reads TGTGCCAGCAGCAAGGCAAGTGCGGGGCCCTATGGCTACACCTTC. The chain is built from TRBV21-1 and TRBJ1-2. TRBV21-1 is noted as a pseudogene. This CDR3 has 15 residues.

This sequence joins TRBV30 and TRBJ1-6; 11 positions match TRBD1. With V trimmed by 5 bases and J by 9 bases, 3 bases remained unmatched. Germline CDR1 and CDR2: GTSNPN and SVGIG (reference sequence). This CDR3 spans 13 amino acids. CDR3 sequence (DNA): TGTGCCTGGGGGGGACAGGGGGGTTCACCCCTCCACTTT. Its translation is CAWGGQGGSPLHF. The variable domain in full, with the rest retrieved from reference TRBV30 and TRBJ1-6, is SQTIHQWPATLVQPVGSPLSLECTVEGTSNPNLYWYRQAAGRGLQLLFYSVGIGQISSEVPQNLSASRPQDRQFILSSKKLLLSDSGFYLCAWGGQGGSPLHFGNGTRLTVT.

The chain is built from TRBV11-2 and TRBJ1-1; no clear D. Trimming shortened V by 6 bases and J by 8 bases, and 19 bases separated the two germline ends. The germline CDR1 and CDR2 sequences are SGHAT and FQNNGV. The CDR3 consists of 14 residues. As DNA, the CDR3 is TGTGCCAGCAGGGCCCTGGGTCCCGAGCGAGAAGCTTTCTTT. It specifies CASRALGPEREAFF.

The chain combines TRBV7-7 with TRBJ2-2; 8 bases line up with TRBD2. Germline CDR1 reads SSHAT; CDR2 reads FNYEAQ (reference sequence). V lost 1 base to trimming and J lost 7 bases; unmatched junction nucleotides: 8. The CDR3 runs to 16 residues. CDR3 nucleotide sequence: TGTGCCAGCAGCTTAGACTCGGCGGGGGGCGGCGGGGAGCTGTTTTTT. The encoded protein is CASSLDSAGGGGELFF. Full variable domain (remainder filled in from reference TRBV7-7 and TRBJ2-2): GAGVSQSPRYKVTKRGQDVTLRCDPISSHATLYWYQQALGQGPEFLTYFNYEAQPDKSGLPSDRFSAERPEGSISTLTIQRTEQRDSAMYRCASSLDSAGGGGELFFGEGSRLTVL.

This clone has a handful of counts. The CDR3 reads CASSLEVQGQAFF. CDR3 sequence (DNA): TGTGCCAGCAGCTTAGAAGTTCAGGGGCAAGCTTTCTTT. This chain joins TRBV11-3 and TRBJ1-1, with D perhaps matching TRBD1 (6 bases). The ends were cut back, 0 bases at V and 9 bases at J, with 11 bases in the middle. The CDR3 runs 13 residues. Germline CDR1 SGHNT, CDR2 YENEEA.

V and J are TRBV7-2 and TRBJ2-4; a possible D gene is TRBD1 (6 bases). Deletions cut 2 bases from V and 1 base from J, with 15 bases between. This CDR3 has 17 residues. Germline V CDR1 and CDR2: SGHTA, FQGNSA. The CDR3 sequence is CASSLTGGLNAKNIQYF. DNA for the CDR3: TGTGCCAGCAGCTTAACTGGGGGCCTCAATGCCAAAAACATTCAGTACTTC.

The V and J genes are TRBV9 and TRBJ2-2, with a weak D call TRBD2 (5 bases). CDR1 and CDR2 (germline): SGDLS, YYNGEE. The CDR3 totals 13 residues. Deletions cut 4 bases from V and 6 bases from J, with 10 bases between. CDR3 nucleotides: TGTGCCAGCAGCACCCGGACTTCCGGGGAGCTGTTTTTT. It is translated as CASSTRTSGELFF.

The rearrangement uses TRBV10-3 and TRBJ2-7, with 7 bases aligning to TRBD1. Germline CDR1 is ENHRY and CDR2 is SYGVKD. J was trimmed by 2 bases and V by 10 bases; bases with no gene match: 8. The CDR3 length is 13 residues. CDR3 residues: CATTQGVAYEQYF. CDR3 sequence (DNA): TGTGCCACTACCCAGGGGGTAGCCTACGAGCAGTACTTC.

This rearrangement joins TRBV21-1 to TRBJ2-7; the table's D call, TRBD2, has no DNA check behind it. TRBV21-1 is noted as a pseudogene. This CDR3 has 14 residues. This chain's CDR3 is CASSKRGFSYEQYF. Written as DNA, the CDR3 is TGTGCCAGCAGCAAACGCGGGTTCTCCTACGAGCAGTACTTC.

This clone has just a few counts. This chain uses TRBV28 with TRBJ1-5; 10 nucleotides line up with TRBD1. Looked up from germline, CDR1 is MDHEN and CDR2 is SYDVKM. J was trimmed by 6 bases and V by 7 bases; bases with no gene match: 12. The CDR3 has 16 amino acids. The CDR3 loop reads CASTSGTGVRFQPQHF. As DNA, the CDR3 is TGTGCCAGCACTTCCGGGACAGGGGTTAGGTTTCAGCCCCAGCATTTT.

The chain combines TRBV5-1 with TRBJ1-1; no clear D. Trimming cost V 2 bases and J 1 base, with 9 bases left between them. Germline V lookup: CDR1 SGHRS, CDR2 YFSETQ. This CDR3 is 14 amino acids long. The chain's CDR3 is CASSLRRGNTEAFF. As DNA, the CDR3 is TGCGCCAGCAGCTTAAGACGGGGGAACACTGAAGCTTTCTTT.

There are a few counts of this clone. V and J are TRBV7-3 and TRBJ2-6, with 7 bases lining up with TRBD1. V lost 5 bases to trimming and J lost 4 bases; unmatched junction nucleotides: 2. Germline values: CDR1 SGHTA, CDR2 FQGTGA. The CDR3 extends over 14 amino acids. The CDR3 coding sequence is TGTGCCAGCAGCCGGACAGGAGGGGCCAACGTCCTGACTTTC. Its translation is CASSRTGGANVLTF.

The rearrangement uses TRBV4-3 and TRBJ1-6, with TRBD1 matching over 7 bases. V was pared by 0 bases and J by 6 bases, with 5 bases of the junction left unmatched. This CDR3 has 16 residues. Germline-derived CDR1 and CDR2 are LGHNA and YSLEER. CDR3 bases: TGCGCCAGCAGCCAAGAAATCGGGACAGCTAATTCACCCCTCCACTTT. Translated: CASSQEIGTANSPLHF.

This sequence joins TRBV5-1 and TRBJ2-1; D might be TRBD2 (6 bases). The CDR3 totals 15 residues. Trimming took 2 bases from V and 7 from J, leaving 16 bases between them. Germline V gene data show CDR1 as SGHRS and CDR2 as YFSETQ. The CDR3 coding sequence is TGCGCCAGCAGCTTAAGTGGGGACTGGGCTAATGAGCAGTTCTTC. Protein: CASSLSGDWANEQFF.

The chain links TRBV5-1 to TRBJ2-1, with 15 bases matching TRBD2. With V trimmed by 4 bases and J by 7 bases, 6 bases remained unmatched. Germline V lookup: CDR1 SGHRS, CDR2 YFSETQ. The CDR3 is made up of 16 amino acids. Here the CDR3 DNA reads TGCGCCAGCAGCAGGGGACTAGCGGGAGGAGGGAATGAGCAGTTCTTC. It encodes CASSRGLAGGGNEQFF.

The V call is TRBV7-8, the J call TRBJ2-7; TRBD1 matches at 12 bases. CDR1 and CDR2 (germline): SGHVS, FQNEAQ. V was pared by 5 bases and J by 7 bases, with 12 bases of the junction left unmatched. The CDR3 covers 16 residues. The DNA for the CDR3 is TGTGCCAGCAGCCCGTCGCCGGGACAGGGGGCTGGGGAGCAGTACTTC. It codes for CASSPSPGQGAGEQYF.

The chain joins TRBV30 to TRBJ2-1; 8 nucleotides agree with TRBD1. Germline V gene data show CDR1 as GTSNPN and CDR2 as SVGIG (reference sequence). J gave up 9 bases and V 3 bases, and 7 bases lay outside the gene matches. The CDR3 is made up of 13 amino acids. CDR3 sequence reads: CAWSSQGAGEQFF. CDR3 bases: TGTGCCTGGAGCTCCCAGGGGGCAGGTGAGCAGTTCTTC.

The table lists this clone with a few counts. The V call is TRBV28, the J call TRBJ2-7, with a possible D match to TRBD2 (5 bases). Germline CDR1 MDHEN, CDR2 SYDVKM. V gave up 7 bases and J gave up 6 bases, with 16 bases separating them. This CDR3 has 13 residues. The CDR3 bases are TGTGCCAGCACCCTGCCCGGGAACCTCGAGCAGTACTTC. Residues: CASTLPGNLEQYF.

This clone was recorded once. The chain couples TRBV13 to TRBJ2-1, with TRBD2 matching 12 bases. The V segment lost 4 bases and the J segment 2 bases; nucleotides outside the gene matches: 6. Per the germline V gene, CDR1 is PRHDT and CDR2 is FYEKMQ (reference sequence). This CDR3 region has 17 residues. CDR3 in amino acids: CASSYRLAGDPYNEQFF. The CDR3 DNA is TGTGCCAGCAGCTACCGACTAGCGGGAGACCCCTACAATGAGCAGTTCTTC. The whole variable domain, filled in from reference TRBV13 and TRBJ2-1, reads AAGVIQSPRHLIKEKRETATLKCYPIPRHDTVYWYQQGPGQDPQFLISFYEKMQSDKGSIPDRFSAQQFSDYHSELNMSSLELGDSALYFCASSYRLAGDPYNEQFFGPGTRLTVL.

The gene calls are TRBV11-3 and TRBJ2-5, with 11 bases fitting TRBD2. The V and J ends lost 4 bases and 2 bases, in that order; junction bases with no gene match: 6. The CDR3 spans 16 residues. The germline V gene encodes CDR1 SGHNT and CDR2 YENEEA. Written as DNA, the CDR3 is TGTGCCAGCAGCTCCGCCGGGACTAGCGGACAAGAGACCCAGTACTTC. Amino acid sequence: CASSSAGTSGQETQYF.

The CDR3 DNA reads TGTGCCAGCAGCCTTTCGCCAGGATTGTCTGAAGCTTTCTTT. It translates to CASSLSPGLSEAFF. The rearrangement joins TRBV5-8 to TRBJ1-1; D gene unclear. Germline lookup yields CDR1 SGHTS and CDR2 YDEGEE. CDR3 size: 14 residues. Trimming took off 4 bases at V and 6 bases at J, with 16 bases between the two ends. The variable domain in full, completed from reference TRBV5-8 and TRBJ1-1, reads EAGVTQSPTHLIKTRGQQATLRCSPISGHTSVYWYQQALGLGLQFLLWYDEGEERNRGNFPPRFSGRQFPNYSSELNVNALELEDSALYLCASSLSPGLSEAFFGQGTRLTVV.

This clone has more than one count but fewer than ten. The chain has TRBV7-9 and TRBJ2-5, with 7 bases identical to TRBD2. The J segment lost 2 bases and the V segment lost 5 bases, leaving 5 bases of the junction unmatched. CDR3 length equals 14 residues. The germline V gene encodes CDR1 SEHNR and CDR2 FQNEAQ (reference sequence). The CDR3: CASSPRGDQETQYF. The CDR3 nucleotides read TGTGCCAGCAGCCCCCGGGGGGATCAAGAGACCCAGTACTTC.

The genes are TRBV7-2 and TRBJ1-2; D possibly corresponds to TRBD1 (6 bases). This CDR3 has 14 amino acids. Per the germline V gene, CDR1 is SGHTA and CDR2 is FQGNSA. The ends were cut back, 3 bases at V and 2 bases at J, with 10 bases in the middle. CDR3 bases: TGTGCCAGCAGCTTCCTACAGGGAAACTATGGCTACACCTTC. It codes for CASSFLQGNYGYTF.

V gene TRBV5-1 combines with J gene TRBJ1-1; no definite D call. The V end lost 0 bases, the J end lost 1 base, and 7 bases lay between the germline ends. This CDR3 has 14 residues. Germline lookup yields CDR1 SGHRS and CDR2 YFSETQ. The CDR3 is CASSLAEPNTEAFF. The CDR3 bases are TGCGCCAGCAGCTTGGCCGAGCCGAACACTGAAGCTTTCTTT.